This T cell receptor beta chain was captured in a study of T cell responses to AZD1222 COVID-19 vaccine. The method was immunoSEQ multiplex PCR; TCRdb's version includes in-frame clones alone and lacks a portion of them. The profile covers roughly 130,000 clones, with approximately 86% appearing a single time and 12% taken by the ten largest. Comment on this clone: Its antigen is as yet unknown.

General study results and limits: Two AZD1222 doses significantly raised spike-specific TCR breadth and depth over controls.

From germline, CDR1 is LGHNT and CDR2 FRNRAP. The length of the CDR3 is 18 residues. The V and J ends lost 3 bases and 5 bases, in that order; junction bases with no gene match: 16. The rearrangement joins TRBV12-5 to TRBJ1-3, with TRBD1 matching over 7 bases. Sequences were derived from peripheral blood, sampled on day 0 of AZD1222 vaccination. The TCR comes from an adult in good health. The CDR3 loop is CASGFTVQGDDARNTIYF. The CDR3 DNA follows: TGTGCTAGTGGTTTCACCGTGCAGGGGGACGACGCGAGAAACACCATATATTTT. Full variable domain (outside the CDR3, taken from reference TRBV12-5 and TRBJ1-3): DARVTQTPRHKVTEMGQEVTMRCQPILGHNTVFWYRQTMMQGLELLAYFRNRAPLDDSGMPKDRFSAEMPDATLATLKIQPSEPRDSAVYFCASGFTVQGDDARNTIYFGEGSWLTVV.